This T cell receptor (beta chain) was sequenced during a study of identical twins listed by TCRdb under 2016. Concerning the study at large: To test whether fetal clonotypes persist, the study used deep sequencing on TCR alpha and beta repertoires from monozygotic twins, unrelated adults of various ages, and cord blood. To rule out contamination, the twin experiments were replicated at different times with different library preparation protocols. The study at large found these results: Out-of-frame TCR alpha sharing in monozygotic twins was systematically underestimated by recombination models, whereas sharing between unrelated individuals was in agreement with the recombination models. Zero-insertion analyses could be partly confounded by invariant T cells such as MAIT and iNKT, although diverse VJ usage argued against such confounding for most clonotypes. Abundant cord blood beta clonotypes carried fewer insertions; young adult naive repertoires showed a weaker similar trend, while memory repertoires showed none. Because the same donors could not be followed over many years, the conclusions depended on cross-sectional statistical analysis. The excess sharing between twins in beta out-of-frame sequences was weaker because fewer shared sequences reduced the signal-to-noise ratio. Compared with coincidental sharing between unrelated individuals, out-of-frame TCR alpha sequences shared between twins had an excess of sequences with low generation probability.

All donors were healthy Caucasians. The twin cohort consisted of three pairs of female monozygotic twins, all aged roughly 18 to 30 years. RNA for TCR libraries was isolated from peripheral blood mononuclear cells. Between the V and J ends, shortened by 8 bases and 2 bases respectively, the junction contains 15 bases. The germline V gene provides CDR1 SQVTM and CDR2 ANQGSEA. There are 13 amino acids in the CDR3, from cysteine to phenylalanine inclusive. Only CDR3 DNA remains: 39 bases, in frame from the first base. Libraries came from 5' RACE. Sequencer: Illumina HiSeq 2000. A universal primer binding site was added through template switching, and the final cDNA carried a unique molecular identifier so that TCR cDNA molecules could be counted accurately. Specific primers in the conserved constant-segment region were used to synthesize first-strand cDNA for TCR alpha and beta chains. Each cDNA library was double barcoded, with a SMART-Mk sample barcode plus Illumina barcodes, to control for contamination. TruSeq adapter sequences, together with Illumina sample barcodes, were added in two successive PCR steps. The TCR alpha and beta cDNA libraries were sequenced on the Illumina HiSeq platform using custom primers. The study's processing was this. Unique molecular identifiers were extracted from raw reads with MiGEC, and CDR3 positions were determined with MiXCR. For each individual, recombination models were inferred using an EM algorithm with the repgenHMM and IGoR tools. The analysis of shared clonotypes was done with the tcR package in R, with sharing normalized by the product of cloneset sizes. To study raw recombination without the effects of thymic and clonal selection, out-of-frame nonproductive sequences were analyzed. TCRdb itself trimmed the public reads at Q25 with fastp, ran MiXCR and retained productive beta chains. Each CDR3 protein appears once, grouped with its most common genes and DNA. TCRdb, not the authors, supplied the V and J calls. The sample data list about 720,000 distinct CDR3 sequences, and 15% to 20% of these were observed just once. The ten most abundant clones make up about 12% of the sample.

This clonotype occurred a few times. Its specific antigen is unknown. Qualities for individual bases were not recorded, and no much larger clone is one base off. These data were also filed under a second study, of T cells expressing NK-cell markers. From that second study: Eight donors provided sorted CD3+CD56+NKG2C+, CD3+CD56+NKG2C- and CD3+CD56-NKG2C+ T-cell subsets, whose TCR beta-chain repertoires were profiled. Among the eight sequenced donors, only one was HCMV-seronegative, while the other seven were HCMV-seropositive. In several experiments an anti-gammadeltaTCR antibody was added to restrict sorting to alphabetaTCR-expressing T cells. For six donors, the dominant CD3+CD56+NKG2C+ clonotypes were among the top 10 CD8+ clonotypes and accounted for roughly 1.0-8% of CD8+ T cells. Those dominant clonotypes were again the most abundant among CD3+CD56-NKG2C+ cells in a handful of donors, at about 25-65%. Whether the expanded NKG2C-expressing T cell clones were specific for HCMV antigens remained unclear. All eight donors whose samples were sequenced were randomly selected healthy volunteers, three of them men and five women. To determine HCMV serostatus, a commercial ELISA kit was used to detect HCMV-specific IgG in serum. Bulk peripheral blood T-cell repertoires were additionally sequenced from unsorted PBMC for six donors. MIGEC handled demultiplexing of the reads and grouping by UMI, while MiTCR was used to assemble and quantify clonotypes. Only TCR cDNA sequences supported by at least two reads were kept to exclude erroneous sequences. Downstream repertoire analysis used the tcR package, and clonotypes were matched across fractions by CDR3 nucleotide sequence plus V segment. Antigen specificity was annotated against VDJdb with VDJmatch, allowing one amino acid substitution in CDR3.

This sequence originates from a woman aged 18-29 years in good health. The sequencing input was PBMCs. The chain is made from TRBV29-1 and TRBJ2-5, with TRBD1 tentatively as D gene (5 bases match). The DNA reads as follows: TGCAGCACCCTGGGGCCGATTCAAGAGACCCAGTACTTC. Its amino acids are CSTLGPIQETQYF.